This T cell receptor (beta chain) was documented in a study of blood T cell repertoires in COVID-19. Study-level background: T cells, B-cell-depleted T cells, or PBMCs provided the cDNA or gDNA that served as material.

Seattle-derived patients entered the study during active infection and were followed longitudinally. Germline V gene lookup returns CDR1 SGHTA and CDR2 FQGNSA. CDR3 length: 12 amino acids. After removal of 4 bases from V and 8 bases from J, the junction contained 3 bases not matched to a gene. Authors' processing steps: Amplification with reference gene primers provided the estimates of nucleated cell counts. Clones were read by immunoSEQ multiplex PCR, and TCRdb kept only the in-frame ones, dropping some. V and J calls and clone size follow that table, whereas D and trimming were derived from the DNA. The data contain some 250,000 clones, about four fifths of them seen just once; the ten biggest clones take up 7.5%.

The chain couples TRBV7-2 to TRBJ1-1, with 8 bases that match TRBD1. The specimen sequenced was peripheral blood. The clonotype was recovered from an elderly woman with COVID-19, enrolled during active disease. The CDR3 DNA sequence: TGTGCCAGCAGCTCATGGGACAGGGAAGCTTTCTTT. Encoded protein: CASSSWDREAFF. The full variable domain, completed using reference TRBV7-2 and TRBJ1-1, is GAGVSQSPSNKVTEKGKDVELRCDPISGHTALYWYRQSLGQGLEFLIYFQGNSAPDKSGLPSDRFSAERTGGSVSTLTIQRTQQEDSAVYLCASSSWDREAFFGQGTRLTVV.